This passage covers 9 T cell receptor beta chains from one sample sequenced in a study of blood T cell repertoires in COVID-19 (dated by TCRdb to 2020 to 2021). To prepare the library, the immunoSEQ multiplex PCR assay was applied. What TCRdb holds here is the immuneACCESS table cut down to in-frame rearrangements. Part of the clones is not present; checked against another copy, under half of the missing clones reflect an unresolved V gene, and the others are unexplained. A total of about 230,000 clones appear in this sample, more than 70% of them only once. The leading ten clones occupy about 2.5% of the sample. Sequencing used PBMCs or T cells enriched from blood (not recorded which). The source is a woman aged 35 to 49 with acute COVID-19.

The chain uses TRBV14 and TRBJ1-2; 9 bases map to TRBD1. The germline V gene has CDR1 SGHDN and CDR2 FVKESK. V lost 4 bases, J lost 5 bases, and 8 bases stayed unmatched. CDR3 length: 15 residues. Here the CDR3 reads CASSPLRGQGYGYTF. In DNA form, the CDR3 reads TGTGCCAGCAGCCCTCTCCGAGGACAGGGGTATGGCTACACCTTC.

V and J are TRBV10-1 and TRBJ1-2; 7 bases are a match to TRBD1. The CDR3 sequence is 15 residues long. Trimming removed 6 bases from V and 4 bases from J; junction bases left unmatched: 11. CDR1 and CDR2 from the germline V gene are WNHNN and SYGVQD (reference sequence). The DNA of the CDR3 is TGCGCCAGCAGCCACCGACAGGGAACTTTCTATGGCTACACCTTC. Translating it yields CASSHRQGTFYGYTF.

The chain recombines TRBV11-3 with TRBJ1-2; D call uncertain. Germline loops: CDR1 SGHNT, CDR2 YENEEA. CDR3 size: 16 residues. Deletions cut 4 bases from V and 4 bases from J, with 19 bases between. The CDR3 here is CASSSLTDGSSYGYTF. The DNA for the CDR3 is TGTGCCAGCAGCTCGCTCACCGACGGGAGTTCCTATGGCTACACCTTC.

The V call is TRBV24-1, the J call TRBJ2-2; D gene unclear. Germline CDR1 and CDR2: KGHDR and SFDVKD. V was clipped by 3 bases and J by 0 bases, with 4 bases between them. This CDR3 contains 14 residues. The CDR3 DNA reads TGTGCCACCAGTGATCAATCGAACACCGGGGAGCTGTTTTTT. Residues: CATSDQSNTGELFF.

This rearrangement joins TRBV19 to TRBJ2-3; perhaps TRBD2 as D (6 bases). The CDR3 is 13 residues long. Germline V lookup: CDR1 LNHDA, CDR2 SQIVND (reference sequence). V was cut by 2 bases and J by 6 bases, with 9 bases left in between. CDR3 DNA sequence: TGTGCCAGTAGTATACAACGGGGGGATACGCAGTATTTT. Encoded protein: CASSIQRGDTQYF.

The V call is TRBV5-4, the J call TRBJ2-1; TRBD2 agrees at 9 bases. The V and J ends lost 0 bases and 7 bases, in that order; junction bases with no gene match: 5. CDR1 and CDR2 from the germline V gene are SGHNT and YYREEE (reference sequence). The CDR3 consists of 15 residues. The CDR3 loop reads CASSLVAAGGNEQFF. The CDR3 nucleotides are TGTGCCAGCAGCTTGGTTGCAGCGGGGGGAAATGAGCAGTTCTTC.

This chain uses TRBV10-3 with TRBJ2-2; TRBD1 matches 8 bases. The germline gives CDR1 ENHRY, CDR2 SYGVKD. CDR3 length: 15 residues. V shed 2 bases and J 2 bases; nucleotides not matched to a gene: 1. CDR3 protein: CAISEGQGNTGELFF. In DNA, the CDR3 is TGTGCCATCAGTGAGGGACAGGGAAACACCGGGGAGCTGTTTTTT.

The V and J genes are TRBV9 and TRBJ2-7; 9 bases are shared with TRBD1. V lost 2 bases and J lost 2; bases outside the gene matches: 2. The CDR3 has 14 amino acids. Germline V gene sequence: CDR1 SGDLS, CDR2 YYNGEE. CDR3 region: CASSVGQGPYEQYF. CDR3 in DNA: TGTGCCAGCAGCGTGGGACAGGGCCCCTACGAGCAGTACTTC.

The chain has TRBV19 and TRBJ2-3; TRBD1 might be the D (6 bases). V gave up 5 bases and J gave up 5 bases, with 8 bases separating them. Germline-derived CDR1 and CDR2 are LNHDA and SQIVND (reference sequence). The CDR3 has 12 residues. The CDR3 loop reads CASSDRRDTQYF. CDR3 coding DNA: TGTGCCAGTAGTGACAGGCGAGATACGCAGTATTTT.